Below, 12 T cell receptor beta chains from the same sample are listed, as sequenced in a study of vaccination effects on CD4 cells after COVID-19. For these TCRs, the target antigens are not known. The repertoire was sequenced with immunoSEQ multiplex PCR; TCRdb's copy has only in-frame clones and lacks some. The repertoire consists of tens of thousands of clones, with roughly 79% occurring once and the leading ten covering 2.5%. Using viral peptide pools, the ViraFEST assay grew out antigen-specific CD4+ T cells prior to sequencing. Researchers isolated CD4+ T cells once approximately 10 days of culture had elapsed. Sequences were derived from CD4+ T cells from PBMCs cultured with HCoV-229E spike peptides, sampled before COVID-19 vaccination. The receptor set was obtained from a human donor who received a COVID-19 vaccine.

In this sample, this clone turned up once. This CDR3 reads CASSLWGGLAKNIQYF. The CDR3 DNA is TGTGCCAGCAGTTTATGGGGAGGATTAGCCAAAAACATTCAGTACTTC. The genes are TRBV27 and TRBJ2-4; TRBD2 is a possible D gene (6 bases). There are 16 residues in the CDR3. Deletions cut 1 base from V and 0 bases from J, with 10 bases between. From germline, CDR1 is MNHEY and CDR2 SMNVEV (reference sequence).

The chain is built from TRBV19 and TRBJ1-1; TRBD1 agrees at 8 bases. Per germline, CDR1 LNHDA and CDR2 SQIVND (reference sequence). V dropped 2 bases and J dropped 4; count of bases not matched to a gene: 3. The CDR3 covers 14 residues. The CDR3: CASSINRGSTEAFF. CDR3 bases: TGTGCCAGTAGTATAAACAGGGGGTCCACTGAAGCTTTCTTT.

V and J are TRBV19 and TRBJ1-2; a weak D match, TRBD1 (5 bases). V gave up 5 bases and J gave up 8 bases, with 18 bases separating them. The CDR3 runs to 14 residues. Germline values: CDR1 LNHDA, CDR2 SQIVND (reference sequence). CDR3 sequence reads: CASSSTGLWEGYTF. CDR3 nucleotides: TGTGCCAGTAGTTCCACAGGCCTTTGGGAGGGCTACACCTTC.

This clone was detected only once. The CDR3 DNA sequence: TGCAGCGTTGAAGGAGGAGGAGAGACCCAGTACTTC. It codes for CSVEGGGETQYF. The chain links TRBV29-1 to TRBJ2-5, with TRBD2 as a possible D gene (5 bases). Germline V gene sequence: CDR1 SQVTM, CDR2 ANQGSEA. The CDR3 sequence is 12 residues long. Deletions cut 1 base from V and 4 bases from J, with 7 bases between.

The chain couples TRBV2 to TRBJ1-2; no clear D gene. CDR1 and CDR2 from the germline V gene are SNHLY and FYNNEI. Trimming removed 4 bases from V and 0 bases from J, with 3 bases in between. The CDR3 covers 12 residues. The CDR3 bases are TGTGCCAGCAGTGTAGCTAACTATGGCTACACCTTC. It is translated as CASSVANYGYTF.

The rearrangement links TRBV20-1 to TRBJ2-7; possibly TRBD2 for D (6 bases). CDR3 size: 11 residues. Trimming removed 3 bases from V and 6 bases from J, with 9 bases in between. Per germline, CDR1 DFQATT and CDR2 SNEGSKA (reference sequence). In DNA, the CDR3 is TGCAGTGCTAGGGGCGGGACCGAGCAGTACGTC. Protein product: CSARGGTEQYV.

The chain combines TRBV14 with TRBJ1-2; D is uncertain. Germline lookup yields CDR1 SGHDN and CDR2 FVKESK. The length of the CDR3 is 16 residues. V was shortened by 3 bases and J by 8 bases, with 22 bases between the two germline ends. CDR3 DNA: TGTGCCAGCAGCCAGGCTGGTCGGGCCCCTTATCAGGGCTACACCTTC. Encoded protein: CASSQAGRAPYQGYTF.

This rearrangement joins TRBV7-3 to TRBJ1-5, with D maybe TRBD1 (5 bases). The V end lost 5 bases, the J end lost 2 bases, and 13 bases lay between the germline ends. CDR1 is SGHTA, CDR2 FQGTGA, per germline. The CDR3 runs to 15 residues. CDR3 region: CASSPSGGGNQPQHF. The DNA of the CDR3 is TGTGCCAGCAGCCCTTCCGGGGGAGGCAATCAGCCCCAGCATTTT.

The gene calls are TRBV15 and TRBJ1-2; D gene ambiguous. From germline, CDR1 is LNHNV and CDR2 YYDKDF (reference sequence). The CDR3 contains 14 residues. Trimming took off 0 bases at V and 6 bases at J, with 11 bases between the two ends. This CDR3 is CATSRDGITDGYTF. In DNA form, the CDR3 reads TGTGCCACCAGCAGAGATGGCATAACTGATGGCTACACCTTC.

The V gene is TRBV24-1, the J gene TRBJ2-2; a weak D match, TRBD2 (6 bases). CDR1 and CDR2 (germline): KGHDR, SFDVKD. The CDR3 covers 18 residues. Trimming took 0 bases from V and 2 from J, leaving 15 bases between them. CDR3 sequence (DNA): TGTGCCACCAGTGATTTGTACTCCGGGACTGGAAACACCGGGGAGCTGTTTTTT. This codes for CATSDLYSGTGNTGELFF.

CDR3 in DNA: TGTGCCAGTAGTCCAGGGGGGACTGAAGCTTTCTTT. Residues: CASSPGGTEAFF. This rearrangement joins TRBV19 to TRBJ1-1; 7 bases agree with TRBD1. The ends lost 5 bases at V and 5 bases at J; junction bases unmatched: 2. Germline loops: CDR1 LNHDA, CDR2 SQIVND (reference sequence). The CDR3 spans 12 residues.

The CDR3 DNA reads as TGTGCCAGCAGCAAAGGGGGACTAGCGGGGGGTAAACCTAGCACAGATACGCAGTATTTT. Protein product: CASSKGGLAGGKPSTDTQYF. The V gene is TRBV21-1, the J gene TRBJ2-3; the DNA was not compared with TRBD2, the D call given in the table. TRBV21-1 is a known pseudogene. The CDR3 covers 20 residues.